Described below is a single T cell receptor beta chain sequence and its context. Other DNA sequences in this sample translate to the same CDR3. The data belong to a study of T cell responses to AZD1222 COVID-19 vaccine. This CDR3 comprises 13 residues. Germline CDR1 reads KGHSH; CDR2 reads LQKENI. Trimming pared 2 bases from V and 2 bases from J, leaving 6 bases between. The method was immunoSEQ multiplex PCR; TCRdb's version includes in-frame clones alone and lacks a portion of them. The table records some 140,000 clones, 85% to 95% of them present only once. The chain is built from TRBV18 and TRBJ1-2; D perhaps matches TRBD1 (6 bases). This clonotype was obtained from an adult in good health. The sample was peripheral blood, taken on day 0 of AZD1222 vaccination. The CDR3 is CASSPDRNYGYTF. DNA of the CDR3: TGTGCCAGCTCACCAGACAGGAACTATGGCTACACCTTC.